This TCR beta chain was sequenced in a study of blood T cell repertoires in COVID-19. Study as a whole: There were acute and convalescent COVID-19 samples, and they came from the United States, Italy and Spain. Sample material is recorded as cDNA or gDNA derived from T cells, B-cell-depleted T cells, or PBMCs.

J gave up 4 bases and V 4 bases, and 7 bases lay outside the gene matches. CDR3 length equals 14 residues. Looked up from germline, CDR1 is SGHRS and CDR2 is YFSETQ. Source study methods: Nucleated cell number was recorded as an estimate derived from reference gene primer amplification. Generated by immunoSEQ multiplex PCR, the TCRdb table keeps only in-frame clones and is missing some. V and J calls and clone size are copied from that table; D and trimming were computed from the DNA. In the table there are about 410,000 clones, just over 85% of which are singletons. The chain links TRBV5-1 to TRBJ1-2; 7 nucleotides line up with TRBD1. The sequence came from a woman younger than 45 with active or convalescent COVID-19. The sample taken for sequencing was peripheral blood. The CDR3 DNA reads TGCGCCAGCAGCAATCCGGGACAGCCCTATGGCTACACCTTC. This sequence encodes CASSNPGQPYGYTF.